This T cell receptor beta chain was observed in a study of CD8+CD57+ T cells in acquired aplastic anemia. Study details: Average CD4+ read depth in healthy donors was approximately 11 million reads.

This clonotype was seen at least ten times. The V gene lost 2 bases and the J gene lost 3 bases, with 10 bases spanning the gap. Germline assignment: CDR1 SGDLS and CDR2 YYNGEE. The CDR3 has 14 residues. Genomic DNA was employed as the template in profiling TCR beta VDJ and CDR3. Each CDR3 protein gets one entry after TCRdb re-called the reads with MiXCR. The table records about 170,000 distinct CDR3 sequences, about 64% of them present only once. This receptor was taken from a human donor in good health. Sequenced input: sorted CD4+, CD8+, or CD8+CD57+ T cells (not recorded which) from PBMCs. The chain joins TRBV9 to TRBJ2-3, with a tentative D call TRBD1 (6 bases). CDR3 region: CASSVGQGTDTQYF. The CDR3 DNA reads TGTGCCAGCAGCGTGGGTCAGGGGACAGATACGCAGTATTTT.